The following is a T cell receptor (beta chain) sequence with its context. Only in-frame clones appear in the TCRdb table, and some are missing; sequencing was by immunoSEQ multiplex PCR. The data show about 140,000 clones, almost 90% seen once. This CDR3 region has 14 residues. The trim removed 7 bases at V and 4 bases at J, leaving 6 bases unmatched. Germline values: CDR1 SGHKS, CDR2 YYEKEE (reference sequence). The data stem from a study of blood T cell repertoires in COVID-19. Across the whole study: Collection of acute and convalescent COVID-19 samples took place in the United States, Italy and Spain.

This chain joins TRBV5-5 and TRBJ1-4, with 8 bases aligning to TRBD1. The source of this sequence is a woman between 55 and 75 years old with acute or convalescent COVID-19. Sample: peripheral blood. CDR3 bases: TGTGCCAGCGAGACAGGGGTGGGTAATGAAAAACTGTTTTTT. It specifies CASETGVGNEKLFF.